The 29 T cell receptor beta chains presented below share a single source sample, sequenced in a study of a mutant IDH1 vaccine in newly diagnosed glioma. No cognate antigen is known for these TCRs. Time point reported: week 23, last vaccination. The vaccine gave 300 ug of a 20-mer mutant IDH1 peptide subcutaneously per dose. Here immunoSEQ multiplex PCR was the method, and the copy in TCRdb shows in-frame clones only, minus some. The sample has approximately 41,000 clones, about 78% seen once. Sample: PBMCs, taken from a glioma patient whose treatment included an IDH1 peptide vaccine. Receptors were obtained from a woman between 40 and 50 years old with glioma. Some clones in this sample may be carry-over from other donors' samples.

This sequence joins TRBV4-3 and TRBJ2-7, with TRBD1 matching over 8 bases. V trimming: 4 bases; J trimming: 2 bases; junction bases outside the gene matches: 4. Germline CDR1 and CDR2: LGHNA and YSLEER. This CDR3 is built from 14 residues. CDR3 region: CASSLGTGTYEQYF. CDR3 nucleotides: TGCGCCAGCAGCCTCGGGACAGGTACCTACGAGCAGTACTTC.

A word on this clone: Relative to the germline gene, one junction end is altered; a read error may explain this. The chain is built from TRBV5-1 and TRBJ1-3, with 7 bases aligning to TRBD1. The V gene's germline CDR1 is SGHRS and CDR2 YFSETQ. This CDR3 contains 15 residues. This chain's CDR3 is CASSPGQISGNTTYF. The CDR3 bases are TGCGCCAGCAGCCCGGGACAGATCTCTGGAAACACCACATATTTT.

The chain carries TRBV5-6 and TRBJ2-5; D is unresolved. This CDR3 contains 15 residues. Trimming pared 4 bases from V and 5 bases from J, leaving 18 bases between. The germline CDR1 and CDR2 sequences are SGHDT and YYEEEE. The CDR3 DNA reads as TGTGCCAGCAGCCTGGACCTCCCCCGACGGGAGACCCAGTACTTC. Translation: CASSLDLPRRETQYF.

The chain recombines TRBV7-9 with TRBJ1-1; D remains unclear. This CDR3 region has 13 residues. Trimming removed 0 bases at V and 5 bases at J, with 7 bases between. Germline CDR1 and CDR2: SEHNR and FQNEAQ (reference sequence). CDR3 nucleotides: TGTGCCAGCAGCTTAGCCGACATAACTGAAGCTTTCTTT. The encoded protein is CASSLADITEAFF.

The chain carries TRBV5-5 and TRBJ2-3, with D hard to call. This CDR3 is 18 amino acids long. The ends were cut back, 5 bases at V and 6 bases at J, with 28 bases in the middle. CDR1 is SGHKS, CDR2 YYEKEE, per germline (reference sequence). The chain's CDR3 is CASSIQVRVDLPADTQYF. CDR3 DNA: TGTGCCAGCAGTATCCAGGTTCGCGTCGACCTACCAGCGGATACGCAGTATTTT.

This chain's CDR3 is CASSQGGLRGYTF. The CDR3 coding sequence is TGTGCCAGCAGTCAGGGAGGGCTGCGCGGCTACACCTTC. This sequence joins TRBV27 and TRBJ1-2; weak D call: TRBD1 (5 bases). Germline V gene data show CDR1 as MNHEY and CDR2 as SMNVEV (reference sequence). The CDR3 spans 13 residues. Deletions cut 5 bases from V and 8 bases from J, with 15 bases between.

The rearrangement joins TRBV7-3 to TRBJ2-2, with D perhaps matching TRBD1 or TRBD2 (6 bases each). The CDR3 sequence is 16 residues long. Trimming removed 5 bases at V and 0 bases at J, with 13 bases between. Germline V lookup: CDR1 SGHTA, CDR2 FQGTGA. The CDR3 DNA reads TGTGCCAGCAGCAACCCGGAGGGGGCGAACACCGGGGAGCTGTTTTTT. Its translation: CASSNPEGANTGELFF.

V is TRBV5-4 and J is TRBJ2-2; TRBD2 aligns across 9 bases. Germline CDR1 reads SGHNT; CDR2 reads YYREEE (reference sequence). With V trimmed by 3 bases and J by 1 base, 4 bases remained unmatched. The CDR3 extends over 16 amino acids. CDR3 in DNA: TGTGCCAGCAGCTCGGGACTAGCCTTGAACACCGGGGAGCTGTTTTTT. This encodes CASSSGLALNTGELFF. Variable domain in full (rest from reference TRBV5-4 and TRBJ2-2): ETGVTQSPTHLIKTRGQQVTLRCSSQSGHNTVSWYQQALGQGPQFIFQYYREEENGRGNFPPRFSGLQFPNYSSELNVNALELDDSALYLCASSSGLALNTGELFFGEGSRLTVL.

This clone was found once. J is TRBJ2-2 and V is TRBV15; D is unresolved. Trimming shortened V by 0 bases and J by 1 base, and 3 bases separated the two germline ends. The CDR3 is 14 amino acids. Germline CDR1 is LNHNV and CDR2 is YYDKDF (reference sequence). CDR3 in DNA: TGTGCCACCAGCAGAGATCTGAACACCGGGGAGCTGTTTTTT. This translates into CATSRDLNTGELFF.

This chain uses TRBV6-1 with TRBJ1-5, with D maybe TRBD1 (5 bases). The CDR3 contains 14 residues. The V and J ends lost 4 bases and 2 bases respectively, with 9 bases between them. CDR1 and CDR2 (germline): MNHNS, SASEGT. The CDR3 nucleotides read TGTGCCAGCAGTGGGGGGGGTGGCAATCAGCCCCAGCATTTT. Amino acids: CASSGGGGNQPQHF.

The CDR3 reads CASSRGPGTKNIQYF. CDR3 bases: TGTGCCAGCAGTCGAGGACCGGGGACCAAAAACATTCAGTACTTC. V gene TRBV7-2 combines with J gene TRBJ2-4; TRBD2 is a possible D gene (5 bases). The CDR3 contains 15 residues. Per germline, CDR1 SGHTA and CDR2 FQGNSA. The germline V and J ends were trimmed by 6 bases and 2 bases, with 14 bases remaining between them.

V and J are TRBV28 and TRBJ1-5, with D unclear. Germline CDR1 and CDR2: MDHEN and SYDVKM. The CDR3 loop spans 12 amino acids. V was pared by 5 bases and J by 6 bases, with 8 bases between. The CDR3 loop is CASSAEGQPQHF. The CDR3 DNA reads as TGTGCCAGCAGTGCGGAGGGTCAGCCCCAGCATTTT.

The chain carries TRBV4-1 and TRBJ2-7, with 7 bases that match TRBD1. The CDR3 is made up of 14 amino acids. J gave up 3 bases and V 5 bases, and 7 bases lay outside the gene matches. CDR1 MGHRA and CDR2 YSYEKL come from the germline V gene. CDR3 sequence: CASSFRAGGYEQYF. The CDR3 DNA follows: TGCGCCAGCAGCTTTCGTGCAGGGGGCTACGAGCAGTACTTC.

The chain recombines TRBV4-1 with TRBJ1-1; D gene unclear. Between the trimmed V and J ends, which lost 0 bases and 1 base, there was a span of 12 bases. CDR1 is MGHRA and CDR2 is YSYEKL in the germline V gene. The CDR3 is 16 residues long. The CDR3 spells CASSQDREARNTEAFF. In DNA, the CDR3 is TGCGCCAGCAGCCAAGATCGTGAAGCAAGGAACACTGAAGCTTTCTTT.

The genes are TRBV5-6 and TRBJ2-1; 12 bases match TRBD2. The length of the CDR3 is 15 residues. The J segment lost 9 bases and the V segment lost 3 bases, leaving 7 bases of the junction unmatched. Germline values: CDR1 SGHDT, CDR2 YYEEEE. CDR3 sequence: CASSYSSGGAVEQFF. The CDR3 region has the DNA TGTGCCAGCAGCTATTCTAGCGGGGGGGCCGTTGAGCAGTTCTTC.

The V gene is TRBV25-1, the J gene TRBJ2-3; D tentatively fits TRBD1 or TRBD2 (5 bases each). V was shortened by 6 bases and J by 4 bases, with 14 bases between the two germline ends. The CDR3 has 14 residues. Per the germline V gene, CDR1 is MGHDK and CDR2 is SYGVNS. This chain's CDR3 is CASSHPGTADTQYF. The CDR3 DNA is TGTGCCAGCAGCCACCCGGGGACGGCAGATACGCAGTATTTT.

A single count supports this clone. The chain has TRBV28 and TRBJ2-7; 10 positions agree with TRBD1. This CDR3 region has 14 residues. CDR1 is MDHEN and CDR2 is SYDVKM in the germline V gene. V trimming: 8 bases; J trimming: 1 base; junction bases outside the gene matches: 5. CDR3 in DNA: TGTGCCAGCGGGCGGACAGGGGGTTCCTACGAGCAGTACTTC. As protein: CASGRTGGSYEQYF.

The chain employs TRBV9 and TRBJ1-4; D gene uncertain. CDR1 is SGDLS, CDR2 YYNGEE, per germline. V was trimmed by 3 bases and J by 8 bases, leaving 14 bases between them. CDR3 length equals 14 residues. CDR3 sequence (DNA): TGTGCCAGCAGCGGACACCCGCGGACCGAAAAACTGTTTTTT. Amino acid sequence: CASSGHPRTEKLFF.

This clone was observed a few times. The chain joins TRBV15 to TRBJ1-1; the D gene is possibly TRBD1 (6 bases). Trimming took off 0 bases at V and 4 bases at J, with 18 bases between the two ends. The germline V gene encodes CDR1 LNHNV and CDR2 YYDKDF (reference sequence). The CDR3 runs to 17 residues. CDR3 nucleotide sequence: TGTGCCACCAGCAGAGATAGGATGGTGGGCAGGGGCACTGAAGCTTTCTTT. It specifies CATSRDRMVGRGTEAFF. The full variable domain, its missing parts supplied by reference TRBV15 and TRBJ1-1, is DAMVIQNPRYQVTQFGKPVTLSCSQTLNHNVMYWYQQKSSQAPKLLFHYYDKDFNNEADTPDNFQSRRPNTSFCFLDIRSPGLGDTAMYLCATSRDRMVGRGTEAFFGQGTRLTVV.

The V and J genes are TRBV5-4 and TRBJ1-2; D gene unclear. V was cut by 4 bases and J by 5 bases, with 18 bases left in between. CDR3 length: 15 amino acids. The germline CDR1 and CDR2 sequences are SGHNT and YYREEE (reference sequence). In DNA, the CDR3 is TGTGCCAGCAGCCTCCGGGCATCCTCCCAGTATGGCTACACCTTC. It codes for CASSLRASSQYGYTF. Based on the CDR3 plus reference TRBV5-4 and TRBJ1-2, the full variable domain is ETGVTQSPTHLIKTRGQQVTLRCSSQSGHNTVSWYQQALGQGPQFIFQYYREEENGRGNFPPRFSGLQFPNYSSELNVNALELDDSALYLCASSLRASSQYGYTFGSGTRLTVV.

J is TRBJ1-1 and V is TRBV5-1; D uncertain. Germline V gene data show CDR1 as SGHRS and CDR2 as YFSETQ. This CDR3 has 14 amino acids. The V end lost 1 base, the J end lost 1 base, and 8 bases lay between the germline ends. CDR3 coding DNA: TGCGCCAGCAGCTTGATGCAGACGAACACTGAAGCTTTCTTT. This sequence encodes CASSLMQTNTEAFF.

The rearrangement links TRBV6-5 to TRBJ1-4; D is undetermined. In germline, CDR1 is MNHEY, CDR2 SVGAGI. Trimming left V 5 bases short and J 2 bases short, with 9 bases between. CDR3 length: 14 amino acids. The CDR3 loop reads CASSKRNTNEKLFF. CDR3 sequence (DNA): TGTGCCAGCAGTAAACGGAACACTAATGAAAAACTGTTTTTT.

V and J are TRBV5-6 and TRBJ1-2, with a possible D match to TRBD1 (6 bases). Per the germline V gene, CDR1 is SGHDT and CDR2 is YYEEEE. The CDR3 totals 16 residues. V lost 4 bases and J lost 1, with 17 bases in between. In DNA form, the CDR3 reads TGTGCCAGCAGCGGGGTGAGGGGGGCCCGTAACTATGGCTACACCTTC. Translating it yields CASSGVRGARNYGYTF.

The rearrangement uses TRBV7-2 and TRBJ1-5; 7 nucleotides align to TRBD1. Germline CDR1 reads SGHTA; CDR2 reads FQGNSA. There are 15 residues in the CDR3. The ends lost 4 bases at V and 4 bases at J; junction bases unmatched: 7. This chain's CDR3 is CASSWLDRVNQPQHF. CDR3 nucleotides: TGTGCCAGCAGCTGGCTTGACAGGGTTAATCAGCCCCAGCATTTT.

The CDR3, as DNA: TGCGCCAGCAGCTTGAGTGGGTCACCACCCCTCCACTTT. Amino acid sequence: CASSLSGSPPLHF. The chain is built from TRBV5-1 and TRBJ1-6; unclear D gene. V shed 1 base and J shed 11 bases, with 10 bases lying between them. This CDR3 has 13 residues. Looked up from germline, CDR1 is SGHRS and CDR2 is YFSETQ. Variable domain in full (rest from reference TRBV5-1 and TRBJ1-6): KAGVTQTPRYLIKTRGQQVTLSCSPISGHRSVSWYQQTPGQGLQFLFEYFSETQRNKGNFPGRFSGRQFSNSRSEMNVSTLELGDSALYLCASSLSGSPPLHFGNGTRLTVT.

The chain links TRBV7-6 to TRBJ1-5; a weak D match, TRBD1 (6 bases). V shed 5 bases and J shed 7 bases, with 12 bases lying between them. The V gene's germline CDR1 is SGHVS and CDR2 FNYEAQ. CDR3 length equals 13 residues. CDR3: CASSVTGNQPQHF. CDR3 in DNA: TGTGCCAGCAGCGTAACAGGGAACCAGCCCCAGCATTTT. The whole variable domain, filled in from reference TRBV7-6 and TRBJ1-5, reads GAGVSQSPRYKVTKRGQDVALRCDPISGHVSLYWYRQALGQGPEFLTYFNYEAQQDKSGLPNDRFSAERPEGSISTLTIQRTEQRDSAMYRCASSVTGNQPQHFGDGTRLSIL.

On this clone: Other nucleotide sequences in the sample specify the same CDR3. In DNA form, the CDR3 reads TGTGCCTGGAGTCCCCAGGGACAGGTCAATCAGCCCCAGCATTTT. Translating it yields CAWSPQGQVNQPQHF. V usage is TRBV30 and J usage is TRBJ1-5; 8 positions agree with TRBD1. Trimming at V came to 2 bases and at J to 3 bases, leaving 6 bases not matched to a gene. The CDR3 runs 15 residues. CDR1 and CDR2 from the germline V gene are GTSNPN and SVGIG (reference sequence).

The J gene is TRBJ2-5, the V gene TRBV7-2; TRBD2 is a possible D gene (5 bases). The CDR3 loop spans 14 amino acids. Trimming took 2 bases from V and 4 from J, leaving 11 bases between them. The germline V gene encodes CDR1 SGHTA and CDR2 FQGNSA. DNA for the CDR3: TGTGCCAGCAGCTTATTGCCTAGCAGAGAGACCCAGTACTTC. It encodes CASSLLPSRETQYF. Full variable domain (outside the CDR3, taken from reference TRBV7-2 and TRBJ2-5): GAGVSQSPSNKVTEKGKDVELRCDPISGHTALYWYRQSLGQGLEFLIYFQGNSAPDKSGLPSDRFSAERTGGSVSTLTIQRTQQEDSAVYLCASSLLPSRETQYFGPGTRLLVL.

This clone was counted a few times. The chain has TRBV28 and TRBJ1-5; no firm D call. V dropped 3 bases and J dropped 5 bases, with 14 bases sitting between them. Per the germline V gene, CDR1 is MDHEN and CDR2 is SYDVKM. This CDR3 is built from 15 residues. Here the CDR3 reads CASSLDLGPYQPQHF. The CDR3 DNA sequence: TGTGCCAGCAGTTTGGACCTAGGCCCTTATCAGCCCCAGCATTTT.